A selection of T cell receptor beta chains follows, all from one sample in a study of cytomegalovirus exposure and HLA in healthy donors. Assay used: immunoSEQ multiplex PCR; TCRdb lists only in-frame clones, some missing. Of over 100,000 clones in the sample, approximately 70% were seen once. Material for sequencing was PBMCs. All receptors derive from a man between 25 and 39 years old in good health and CMV-seropositive. Each CDR3 is given with its conserved first and last residue. Each record gives: V gene, CDR3 protein.

V: TRBV27; CDR3: CASSLMRDLRIYEQFF
V: TRBV7-9; CDR3: CASSRGTGENGYTF
V: TRBV6-1; CDR3: CASSPSSNQPQHF
V: TRBV7-3; CDR3: CASSAGAVTEAFF
V: TRBV11-3; CDR3: CASSLDRTGPYNEQFF
V: TRBV7-9; CDR3: CASSPRGSWTEAFF
V: TRBV7-6; CDR3: CASSLAPPMRISYNEQFF
V: TRBV18; CDR3: CASSPMGQAGGEPQHF
V: TRBV11-2; CDR3: CASSSAQGVNTEAFF
V: TRBV6-1; CDR3: CASSDRVNSPLHF
V: TRBV7-8; CDR3: CASSSGDRGRRTNEKLFF
V: TRBV11-2; CDR3: CASSFRTGEGYTF
V: TRBV4-1; CDR3: CASSAQQGSKDTGELFF
V: TRBV7-2; CDR3: CASSLNRGRNNGYTF
V: TRBV11-2; CDR3: CASSAGTSGRLLHSEQFF
V: TRBV11-3; CDR3: CASSPPSSTGELFF
V: TRBV7-2; CDR3: CASSLEPGGGYGYTF
V: TRBV5-1; CDR3: CASSEGAWGYTF
V: TRBV2; CDR3: CASVGSNNGNQPQHF
V: TRBV7-3; CDR3: CASSLTLGLAGGREQFF
V: TRBV29-1; CDR3: CSASEHINTEAFF
V: TRBV5-1; CDR3: CASRQYRGLKNTEAFF
V: TRBV6-1; CDR3: CASSETGQGDGYTF
V: TRBV4-1; CDR3: CASSGGGQALYEQYF
V: TRBV28; CDR3: CASSLELGGGGTNEKLFF
V: TRBV27; CDR3: CASSFIRGSTGELFF
V: TRBV11-2; CDR3: CASSFGQGGYF
V: TRBV9; CDR3: CASSVEQGHGYTF
V: TRBV18; CDR3: CASSPSYRVDQPQHF
V: TRBV5-1; CDR3: CASSLGGSSNEQFF
V: TRBV5-5; CDR3: CASSLVQGGEQYF
V: TRBV6-5; CDR3: CASSRGNTDTQYF
V: TRBV28; CDR3: CASSFPGSNQPQHF
V: TRBV9; CDR3: CASSVRGADSGNTIYF
V: TRBV25-1; CDR3: CASSSDRGPYEQYF
V: TRBV6-6; CDR3: CASRGYTGTDYGYTF
V: TRBV4-2; CDR3: CASSQAGVAYEQYF
V: TRBV9; CDR3: CASSVAVGGREGGDTQYF
V: TRBV9; CDR3: CASSASGGAAETQYF
V: TRBV7-9; CDR3: CASSLNLRDRDHNEQFF
V: TRBV11-2; CDR3: CASSHWIAGKETQYF
V: TRBV2; CDR3: CASMLAEHRGAVF